The 29 T cell receptor beta chains reported below all come from one sample, sequenced in a study of blood T cell repertoires in COVID-19. The assay was immunoSEQ multiplex PCR, and TCRdb's table has in-frame clones only and misses some. The table shows about half a million clones, with around nine tenths occurring only once. The sequencing sample was made of PBMCs or T cells enriched from blood (not recorded which). All receptors derive from a woman aged 55-69 years who had recovered from COVID-19.

This clone was counted between two and nine times. V usage is TRBV14 and J usage is TRBJ2-5, with D possibly matching TRBD2 (6 bases). This CDR3 spans 12 amino acids. The V gene lost 1 base and the J gene lost 7 bases, with 7 bases spanning the gap. CDR1 SGHDN and CDR2 FVKESK come from the germline V gene. CDR3 sequence reads: CASSQAGGTQYF. The CDR3 DNA is TGTGCCAGCAGCCAAGCCGGGGGGACCCAGTACTTC.

This chain connects TRBV9 to TRBJ2-5, with D possibly matching TRBD2 (7 bases). The CDR3 totals 16 residues. Trimming removed 0 bases from V and 0 bases from J, with 12 bases in between. The germline gives CDR1 SGDLS, CDR2 YYNGEE. DNA for the CDR3: TGTGCCAGCAGCGTAGACGGAGGGGGGGACCAAGAGACCCAGTACTTC. This codes for CASSVDGGGDQETQYF.

The rearrangement joins TRBV9 to TRBJ1-2; possibly TRBD1 for D (6 bases). CDR1 and CDR2 (germline): SGDLS, YYNGEE. Trimming stripped 5 bases from V and 5 bases from J, with 13 bases between. The CDR3 is 13 amino acids. In DNA form, the CDR3 reads TGTGCCAGCAGAGGGGGACATCCATATGGCTACACCTTC. Translating it yields CASRGGHPYGYTF.

This clone was counted a single time. The chain links TRBV3-1 (or the pseudogene TRBV3-2) to TRBJ2-1; D may be TRBD2 (5 bases). From germline, CDR1 is LGHDT and CDR2 YNNKEL (reference sequence). Trimming removed 0 bases from V and 4 bases from J, with 10 bases in between. This CDR3 has 15 amino acids. CDR3 loop: CASSQDLEAYNEQFF. The DNA of the CDR3 is TGTGCCAGCAGCCAAGATTTGGAGGCTTACAATGAGCAGTTCTTC.

The V gene is TRBV6-6, the J gene TRBJ2-3; a possible D gene is TRBD1 (6 bases). Germline assignment: CDR1 MNHNY and CDR2 SVGAGI (reference sequence). V shed 6 bases and J shed 2 bases, with 12 bases lying between them. CDR3 length equals 14 residues. CDR3 nucleotides: TGTGCCAGCAGAGGGGGTAGTTACACAGATACGCAGTATTTT. Its protein product is CASRGGSYTDTQYF.

The rearrangement joins TRBV6-5 to TRBJ2-7, with a weak D call TRBD1 (6 bases). Per the germline V gene, CDR1 is MNHEY and CDR2 is SVGAGI. The V gene lost 2 bases and the J gene lost 4 bases, with 18 bases spanning the gap. The CDR3 extends over 16 amino acids. The CDR3 reads CASSYLRTEALYEQYF. DNA for the CDR3: TGTGCCAGCAGTTACCTCCGGACAGAGGCCCTTTACGAGCAGTACTTC.

This clone was counted a single time. The chain carries TRBV9 and TRBJ2-3, with a possible D match to TRBD1 (6 bases). V gave up 0 bases and J gave up 3 bases, with 8 bases separating them. The CDR3 loop spans 14 amino acids. Germline V CDR1 and CDR2: SGDLS, YYNGEE. The CDR3 DNA reads TGTGCCAGCAGCGTAGACAGGGAGACAGATACGCAGTATTTT. The encoded protein is CASSVDRETDTQYF.

The chain is built from TRBV19 and TRBJ1-6; 9 nucleotides match TRBD1. The CDR3 consists of 15 residues. V trimming: 6 bases; J trimming: 8 bases; junction bases outside the gene matches: 8. Germline V gives CDR1 LNHDA, CDR2 SQIVND (reference sequence). The CDR3 reads CASRGTGQGHSPLHF. CDR3 bases: TGTGCCAGTAGAGGGACGGGACAGGGACATTCACCCCTCCACTTT.

J is TRBJ1-4 and V is TRBV7-9, with 11 bases aligning to TRBD1. The CDR3 contains 15 residues. The J segment lost 7 bases and the V segment lost 5 bases, leaving 6 bases of the junction unmatched. CDR1 and CDR2 from the germline V gene are SEHNR and FQNEAQ (reference sequence). The CDR3 region has the DNA TGTGCCAGCAGCGCAACCGGGACAGGGGGTGAAAAACTGTTTTTT. The encoded protein is CASSATGTGGEKLFF.

This chain uses TRBV19 with TRBJ1-2; 8 nucleotides line up with TRBD1. Germline V CDR1 and CDR2: LNHDA, SQIVND (reference sequence). The CDR3 contains 13 residues. The trim removed 5 bases at V and 11 bases at J, leaving 10 bases unmatched. The CDR3 protein is CASSPRTGRHYTF. CDR3 nucleotides: TGTGCCAGTAGTCCCCGGACAGGGAGGCATTACACCTTC.

This clone was detected once. J is TRBJ1-2 and V is TRBV30; TRBD1 aligns across 8 bases. This CDR3 comprises 14 residues. The V segment lost 2 bases and the J segment 4 bases; nucleotides outside the gene matches: 6. Germline CDR1 is GTSNPN and CDR2 is SVGIG (reference sequence). The CDR3 coding sequence is TGTGCCTGGAGTTCAGGGGGCTCTGGCTATGGCTACACCTTC. Residues: CAWSSGGSGYGYTF.

The chain employs TRBV2 and TRBJ2-7; D possibly corresponds to TRBD1 (6 bases). V was pared by 7 bases and J by 5 bases, with 18 bases between. There are 14 residues in the CDR3. CDR1 is SNHLY and CDR2 is FYNNEI in the germline V gene. CDR3 region: CASNPQGGHNEQYF. The CDR3 bases are TGTGCCAGCAACCCCCAAGGGGGACACAACGAGCAGTACTTC.

This clone was observed a single time. The chain links TRBV29-1 to TRBJ2-7; 11 positions match TRBD1. The CDR3 sequence is 13 residues long. Germline CDR1 is SQVTM and CDR2 is ANQGSEA. V gave up 3 bases and J gave up 2 bases; unmatched junction bases: 0. The CDR3 coding sequence is TGCAGCGTTGAGGGACAGGGGGCCTACGAGCAGTACTTC. This translates into CSVEGQGAYEQYF.

The rearrangement joins TRBV5-1 to TRBJ1-6, with D possibly being TRBD1 (5 bases). The V gene lost 4 bases and the J gene lost 14 bases, with 16 bases spanning the gap. The CDR3 sequence is 13 residues long. The germline gives CDR1 SGHRS, CDR2 YFSETQ. Here the CDR3 reads CASSVGGDFTLHF. The CDR3 DNA follows: TGCGCCAGCAGCGTCGGAGGGGATTTCACCCTCCACTTT.

The chain joins TRBV5-5 to TRBJ2-3, with 14 bases fitting TRBD2. Germline lookup yields CDR1 SGHKS and CDR2 YYEKEE (reference sequence). The CDR3 spans 15 residues. The V gene end was trimmed by 4 bases and the J gene end by 8 bases; junction bases not matched to a gene: 6. CDR3 DNA sequence: TGTGCCAGCAGCACGGGACTAGCGGGGGTCCCTACGCAGTATTTT. It yields the protein CASSTGLAGVPTQYF.

The CDR3 sequence: CASSFHMDRGNTGELFF. The CDR3 nucleotides are TGTGCCAGCAGTTTCCATATGGACAGGGGAAACACCGGGGAGCTGTTTTTT. The genes are TRBV27 and TRBJ2-2, with TRBD1 matching 9 bases. In germline, CDR1 is MNHEY, CDR2 SMNVEV (reference sequence). This CDR3 contains 17 residues. Trimming at V came to 3 bases and at J to 2 bases, leaving 7 bases not matched to a gene.

This rearrangement joins TRBV19 to TRBJ1-1; no clear D. V was cut by 6 bases and J by 1 base, with 12 bases left in between. Germline CDR1 LNHDA, CDR2 SQIVND (reference sequence). The CDR3 extends over 14 amino acids. The CDR3 DNA reads TGTGCCAGTAGAGTACTTAGCGGGAACACTGAAGCTTTCTTT. Its protein is CASRVLSGNTEAFF.

The V and J genes are TRBV19 and TRBJ1-5; 8 bases agree with TRBD1. V gave up 2 bases and J gave up 5 bases; unmatched junction bases: 8. Germline CDR1 is LNHDA and CDR2 is SQIVND (reference sequence). CDR3 length: 16 residues. As DNA, the CDR3 is TGTGCCAGTAGTATAACGACAGGGGTGAATCATCAGCCCCAGCATTTT. As protein: CASSITTGVNHQPQHF.

The rearrangement uses TRBV5-1 and TRBJ2-7; 9 bases agree with TRBD1. The V gene's germline CDR1 is SGHRS and CDR2 YFSETQ. With 4 bases clipped from V and 4 bases from J, the junction kept 6 bases outside the gene matches. The CDR3 loop spans 14 amino acids. CDR3 region: CASSKTGQGYEQYF. The CDR3 nucleotides are TGCGCCAGCAGCAAAACCGGACAGGGGTACGAGCAGTACTTC.

This clone turned up a few times. The chain recombines TRBV6-4 with TRBJ1-6; maybe TRBD1 (6 bases). Germline lookup yields CDR1 MRHNA and CDR2 SNTAGT. With 6 bases removed from V and 8 bases from J, the gap between germline ends came to 23 bases. This CDR3 is built from 17 residues. CDR3 loop: CASRGAQTPQGHSPLHF. The CDR3 DNA is TGTGCCAGCAGGGGGGCCCAGACCCCTCAAGGTCATTCACCCCTCCACTTT.

The chain carries TRBV3-1 (or the pseudogene TRBV3-2) and TRBJ1-3, with D unresolved. CDR1 and CDR2 from the germline V gene are LGHDT and YNNKEL (reference sequence). The CDR3 extends over 12 amino acids. V lost 6 bases and J lost 0, with 3 bases in between. CDR3 residues: CASSLSGNTIYF. In nucleotides, the CDR3 is TGTGCCAGCAGTCTCTCTGGAAACACCATATATTTT.

The chain couples TRBV18 to TRBJ1-3, with TRBD1 as a possible D gene (6 bases). The germline V gene encodes CDR1 KGHSH and CDR2 LQKENI. Trimming removed 3 bases from V and 0 bases from J, with 9 bases in between. The length of the CDR3 is 15 residues. Here the CDR3 reads CASSPGHVSGNTIYF. In DNA form, the CDR3 reads TGTGCCAGCTCACCGGGACACGTCTCTGGAAACACCATATATTTT.

The J gene is TRBJ1-6, the V gene TRBV11-2; 9 nucleotides match TRBD1. Trimming removed 0 bases from V and 7 bases from J; junction bases left unmatched: 1. The germline V gene encodes CDR1 SGHAT and CDR2 FQNNGV. This CDR3 is built from 15 residues. Written as DNA, the CDR3 is TGTGCCAGCAGCTTAGAGACAGGGGGAAATTCACCCCTCCACTTT. Encoded protein: CASSLETGGNSPLHF.

As regards this clone: The same CDR3 is also encoded by other DNA sequences in this sample. V and J are TRBV24-1 and TRBJ2-3, with 10 bases that match TRBD1. Germline V lookup: CDR1 KGHDR, CDR2 SFDVKD. The V segment lost 4 bases and the J segment 3 bases; nucleotides outside the gene matches: 3. CDR3 length equals 15 residues. The CDR3 bases are TGTGCCACCAGTGACCTGGACAGGGGGACAGATACGCAGTATTTT. Translation: CATSDLDRGTDTQYF.

This clone showed up just once. This sequence joins TRBV28 and TRBJ1-6; unclear D gene. Germline loops: CDR1 MDHEN, CDR2 SYDVKM. Trimming removed 1 base at V and 7 bases at J, with 8 bases between. This CDR3 has 14 residues. CDR3 sequence: CASSLSRFNSPLHF. For the CDR3, the DNA is TGTGCCAGCAGTTTATCCAGGTTCAATTCACCCCTCCACTTT.

This clone was observed once. V gene TRBV12-5 combines with J gene TRBJ2-7, with D unresolved. The CDR3 has 12 amino acids. Trimming took off 0 bases at V and 4 bases at J, with 4 bases between the two ends. Germline V lookup: CDR1 LGHNT, CDR2 FRNRAP. CDR3 DNA sequence: TGTGCTAGTGGTTTGGTCCCATACGAGCAGTACTTC. Amino acid sequence: CASGLVPYEQYF.

The sample holds a few counts of this clone. Additional DNA sequences in this sample encode the identical CDR3. This chain connects TRBV12-3 or TRBV12-4 to TRBJ1-2, with D possibly TRBD1 on 5 matching bases. V dropped 1 base and J dropped 2 bases, with 5 bases sitting between them. This CDR3 is 13 amino acids long. The CDR3: CASSLGQNYGYTF. The DNA of the CDR3 is TGTGCCAGCAGTTTAGGACAGAACTATGGCTACACCTTC.

The chain couples TRBV30 to TRBJ1-1, with TRBD1 identical over 7 bases. V gave up 2 bases and J gave up 4 bases; unmatched junction bases: 7. Germline lookup yields CDR1 GTSNPN and CDR2 SVGIG (reference sequence). CDR3 length: 14 residues. CDR3 sequence (DNA): TGTGCCTGGAGTAGGGGGCTGTTGGCCACTGAAGCTTTCTTT. This sequence encodes CAWSRGLLATEAFF.

V and J are TRBV3-1 (or the pseudogene TRBV3-2) and TRBJ1-5, with D possibly TRBD1 on 5 matching bases. V was clipped by 1 base and J by 7 bases, with 14 bases between them. CDR1 is LGHDT, CDR2 YNNKEL, per germline (reference sequence). The CDR3 has 15 residues. The CDR3 DNA reads TGTGCCAGCAGCCAAGGCGACCAGGGTTTCCAGCCCCAGCATTTT. The encoded protein is CASSQGDQGFQPQHF.